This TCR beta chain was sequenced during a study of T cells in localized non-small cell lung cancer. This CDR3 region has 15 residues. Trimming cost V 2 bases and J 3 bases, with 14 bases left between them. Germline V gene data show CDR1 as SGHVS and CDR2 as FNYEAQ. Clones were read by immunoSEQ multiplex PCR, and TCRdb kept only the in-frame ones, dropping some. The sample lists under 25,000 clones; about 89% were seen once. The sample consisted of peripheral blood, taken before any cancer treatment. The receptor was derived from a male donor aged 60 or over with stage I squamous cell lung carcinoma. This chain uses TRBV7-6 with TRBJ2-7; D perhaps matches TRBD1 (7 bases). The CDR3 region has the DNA TGTGCCAGCAGCTTAACGTCAGGGGGGAGCTACGAGCAGTACTTC. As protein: CASSLTSGGSYEQYF. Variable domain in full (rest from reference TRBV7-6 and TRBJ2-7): GAGVSQSPRYKVTKRGQDVALRCDPISGHVSLYWYRQALGQGPEFLTYFNYEAQQDKSGLPNDRFSAERPEGSISTLTIQRTEQRDSAMYRCASSLTSGGSYEQYFGPGTRLTVT.